Below, 10 T cell receptor beta chains from the same sample are listed, as sequenced in a study of response to subunit inactivated influenza vaccine. MiXCR was run by TCRdb on the RT-PCR reads, yielding one entry per CDR3 protein. The sample yields 400,000 to 650,000 distinct CDR3 sequences, approximately 7.2% seen once. The source was PBMCs from blood, collected less than 30 months after vaccination. These receptors all come from a man between 50 and 75 years old who received an inactivated influenza vaccine.

This clonotype was seen many times. The chain combines TRBV12-3 or TRBV12-4 with TRBJ1-2, with 7 nucleotides matching TRBD1. This CDR3 is 14 amino acids long. Losses at the gene ends were 6 bases for V and 7 bases for J; bases not matched to a gene: 11. CDR3: CASSPTGVHGGYTF. CDR3 nucleotide sequence: TGTGCCAGCAGCCCCACAGGGGTACATGGTGGCTACACCTTC.

The table lists this clonotype with many counts. This chain uses TRBV4-3 with TRBJ2-5; 7 nucleotides match TRBD2. The CDR3 has 15 amino acids. Germline trimming cut 3 bases from V and 2 bases from J; bases unmatched to any gene: 6. Germline V gene sequence: CDR1 LGHNA, CDR2 YSLEER. CDR3 in amino acids: CASSQYSGPQETQYF. The CDR3 DNA sequence: TGCGCCAGCAGCCAGTATAGCGGGCCGCAAGAGACCCAGTACTTC.

This clonotype was observed a few times. The chain combines TRBV2 with TRBJ2-3, with D possibly being TRBD1 (7 bases). V was clipped by 6 bases and J by 4 bases, with 14 bases between them. This CDR3 region has 14 residues. Germline V gene data show CDR1 as SNHLY and CDR2 as FYNNEI. CDR3 nucleotide sequence: TGTGCCAGCAGAGACCAGGGGGGTTCAGATACGCAGTATTTT. Protein product: CASRDQGGSDTQYF.

This clonotype has a handful of counts. The chain couples TRBV4-1 to TRBJ1-3, with 8 bases aligning to TRBD1. The CDR3 totals 19 residues. Losses at the gene ends were 2 bases for V and 5 bases for J; bases not matched to a gene: 17. Germline V gene sequence: CDR1 MGHRA, CDR2 YSYEKL. CDR3: CASSQQSPGTGNARNTIYF. The CDR3 bases are TGCGCCAGCAGCCAACAAAGTCCGGGGACAGGCAACGCCCGAAACACCATATATTTT.

The chain combines TRBV15 with TRBJ2-2; D not resolved. Trimming took 1 base from V and 5 from J, leaving 11 bases between them. The CDR3 is 15 residues long. Germline-derived CDR1 and CDR2 are LNHNV and YYDKDF (reference sequence). The CDR3 loop reads CATSRAGLLTGELFF. CDR3 DNA sequence: TGTGCCACCAGCAGAGCGGGCCTGTTGACCGGGGAGCTGTTTTTT.

The chain couples TRBV4-3 to TRBJ1-4; possible D gene TRBD1, 6 bases. V lost 1 base and J 8 bases, leaving 26 bases between the germline ends. CDR3 length equals 19 residues. In germline, CDR1 is LGHNA, CDR2 YSLEER. The CDR3 sequence is CASSQADLPAVAQGEKLFF. CDR3 sequence (DNA): TGCGCCAGCAGCCAAGCAGACCTACCCGCCGTGGCCCAGGGGGAAAAACTGTTTTTT.

Many counts were recorded for this clonotype. The chain is built from TRBV4-3 and TRBJ1-2, with 7 bases that match TRBD1. Germline V gives CDR1 LGHNA, CDR2 YSLEER. Germline trimming cut 3 bases from V and 7 bases from J; bases unmatched to any gene: 5. The CDR3 length is 13 residues. The CDR3 nucleotides are TGCGCCAGCAGCCAGGAAGGGGGCAGTGGCTACACCTTC. Residues: CASSQEGGSGYTF.

There are many counts of this clonotype. V usage is TRBV11-3 and J usage is TRBJ2-1; 15 bases line up with TRBD2. Germline CDR1 is SGHNT and CDR2 is YENEEA. The V and J ends lost 4 bases and 7 bases, in that order; junction bases with no gene match: 20. The length of the CDR3 is 21 residues. CDR3 nucleotides: TGTGCCAGCAGCTCCCTTGGCCCGGGACTAGCGGGAGGCCCTAGGAGGAATGAGCAGTTCTTC. Its translation is CASSSLGPGLAGGPRRNEQFF.

Note on this clonotype: This sequence may be a read error, since a much larger clone differs from it by one base. The gene calls are TRBV12-3 or TRBV12-4 and TRBJ2-2; D call uncertain. This CDR3 comprises 15 residues. The CDR3 nucleotides read TGTGTCAGCAGCATTTGGTCGGTTGCTGGCGGGGAGCTGTTTTTT. This translates into CVSSIWSVAGGELFF.

This clonotype was seen a handful of times. This sequence joins TRBV4-1 and TRBJ2-7; TRBD2 might be the D (6 bases). The CDR3 has 13 residues. Germline CDR1 reads MGHRA; CDR2 reads YSYEKL. The ends were cut back, 3 bases at V and 3 bases at J, with 9 bases in the middle. The CDR3, as DNA: TGCGCCAGCAGCCATGGACTACTCTACGAGCAGTACTTC. It codes for CASSHGLLYEQYF.